This T cell receptor (beta chain) is from a study of regulatory T cells in long-lasting Graves disease. Specified time point: newly diagnosed GD, antithyroid drugs for less than 3 months. RNA from PBMCs was the source of the TCR library. This clonotype showed up just a few times. Combining iRepertoire HTBI primers with Arm-PCR of CDR3 regions, the authors built TCR beta libraries. TCRdb processed the multiplex PCR reads anew with MiXCR; each CDR3 protein has one entry. The top ten hold approximately 9.3% of the sample, which has about 540,000 distinct CDR3 sequences, about 13% seen once. The CDR3 loop spans 18 amino acids. Trimming took off 1 base at V and 3 bases at J, with 21 bases between the two ends. The V gene's germline CDR1 is MGHRA and CDR2 YSYEKL. The data also belong to a second study, concerning T cells in Graves' hyperthyroidism and ophthalmopathy.

The TCR sequence derives from a man aged 25 to 45 with Graves disease. The chain couples TRBV4-1 to TRBJ1-1; D is perhaps TRBD1 (6 bases). Here the sequenced sample was peripheral blood mononuclear cells (PBMCs), taken at new diagnosis, from a patient treated with antithyroid drugs. The CDR3 coding sequence is TGCGCCAGCAGCCAAGGGAGAGGGACATCTACTAGGGACACTGAAGCTTTCTTT. This codes for CASSQGRGTSTRDTEAFF.